Listed below are T cell receptor beta chains from one sample, sequenced in a study of T cells in Graves' hyperthyroidism and ophthalmopathy. Each CDR3 protein gets one entry after TCRdb re-called the multiplex PCR reads with MiXCR. The data hold around 620,000 distinct CDR3 sequences, with around 14% observed a single time. Sequenced sample: blood. These TCRs come from a woman between 18 and 30 years old with Graves' ophthalmopathy. CDR3s include the opening cysteine and the closing phenylalanine or tryptophan. The order of the fields is J gene, V gene, D gene, clone size, CDR3 length, CDR3 protein, CDR3 DNA. The D gene is left open where the match is weak. A row's size may be missing; if present it is once, few, many or a size class.

J: TRBJ1-5
V: TRBV30
D: .
size: many
length: 13
CDR3: CAWSGGVDQPQHF
DNA: TGTGCCTGGAGTGGGGGGGTAGATCAGCCCCAGCATTTT

J: TRBJ1-2
V: TRBV3-1
D: .
size: many
length: 12
CDR3: CASSPKGYGYTF
DNA: TGTGCCAGCAGCCCGAAGGGCTATGGCTACACCTTC

J: TRBJ2-1
V: TRBV2
D: .
size: once
length: 15
CDR3: CASTPSSSSGNKQFF
DNA: TGTGCCAGCACTCCGTCCAGCTCCTCAGGAAATAAGCAGTTCTTC

J: TRBJ1-1
V: TRBV19
D: .
size: few
length: 12
CDR3: CASPGVNTEAFF
DNA: TGTGCCAGTCCAGGGGTGAACACTGAAGCTTTCTTT

J: TRBJ2-7
V: TRBV3-1
D: TRBD2
size: many
length: 14
CDR3: CASSHRLTSGEQYF
DNA: TGTGCCAGCAGCCATCGACTCACTAGCGGCGAGCAGTACTTC

J: TRBJ2-1
V: TRBV7-9
D: .
size: many
length: 16
CDR3: CASSQMPGLRNYEQFF
DNA: TGTGCCAGCAGCCAAATGCCGGGACTGCGTAACTATGAGCAGTTCTTC

J: TRBJ1-2
V: TRBV28
D: TRBD1
size: many
length: 15
CDR3: CASSLGGQGRDGYTF
DNA: TGTGCCAGCAGTTTAGGGGGACAGGGAAGGGATGGCTACACCTTC

J: TRBJ1-1
V: TRBV9
D: TRBD1
size: few
length: 17
CDR3: CASSYGLGQGVNTEAFF
DNA: TGTGCCAGCAGCTACGGATTGGGACAGGGGGTGAACACTGAAGCTTTCTTT

J: TRBJ1-1
V: TRBV30
D: .
size: many
length: 11
CDR3: CAWSAASEAFF
DNA: TGTGCCTGGAGTGCGGCAAGTGAAGCTTTCTTT

J: TRBJ2-3
V: TRBV7-2
D: .
size: many
length: 12
CDR3: CASSPTRDTQYF
DNA: TGTGCCAGCAGCCCGACAAGAGATACGCAGTATTTT

J: TRBJ2-1
V: TRBV29-1
D: TRBD2
size: many
length: 16
CDR3: CSVLTSGRASYNEQFF
DNA: TGCAGCGTCCTCACTAGCGGGAGAGCATCCTACAATGAGCAGTTCTTC

J: TRBJ2-5
V: TRBV11-3
D: TRBD1
size: many
length: 17
CDR3: CASSLEGPGQGQETQYF
DNA: TGTGCCAGCAGCTTAGAGGGGCCGGGACAGGGTCAAGAGACCCAGTACTTC

J: TRBJ2-5
V: TRBV20-1
D: .
size: many
length: 15
CDR3: CSAREWAGAQETQYF
DNA: TGCAGTGCTAGAGAATGGGCAGGGGCCCAAGAGACCCAGTACTTC

J: TRBJ2-7
V: TRBV7-2
D: .
size: many
length: 15
CDR3: CASSLGGLGYYEQYF
DNA: TGTGCCAGCAGCTTAGGGGGTCTGGGGTACTACGAGCAGTACTTC

J: TRBJ1-4
V: TRBV28
D: TRBD1
size: many
length: 19
CDR3: CASSSYWDRGRESNEKLFF
DNA: TGTGCCAGCAGCTCCTACTGGGACAGGGGGCGCGAGTCTAATGAAAAACTGTTTTTT

J: TRBJ2-5
V: TRBV6-2/TRBV6-3
D: TRBD1
size: many
length: 16
CDR3: CASTKGQVWLQETQYF
DNA: TGTGCCAGCACAAAAGGACAGGTTTGGCTGCAAGAGACCCAGTACTTC

J: TRBJ2-7
V: TRBV3-1
D: .
size: once
length: 15
CDR3: CASSRGSSSYNEQYF
DNA: TGTGCCAGCAGCCGGGGGAGCAGCTCCTACAATGAGCAGTACTTC

J: TRBJ2-2
V: TRBV29-1
D: .
size: many
length: 14
CDR3: CSGRGPGNTGELFF
DNA: TGCAGCGGGAGGGGGCCGGGGAACACCGGGGAGCTGTTTTTT

J: TRBJ1-1
V: TRBV7-9
D: .
size: .
length: 16
CDR3: CASSSPGVVMNTEAFF
DNA: TGTGCCAGCAGTTCCCCCGGGGTGGTGATGAACACTGAAGCTTTCTTT

J: TRBJ2-1
V: TRBV11-3
D: TRBD2
size: many
length: 15
CDR3: CASEGLAGVYNEQFF
DNA: TGTGCCAGCGAGGGGCTAGCGGGAGTCTACAATGAGCAGTTCTTC

J: TRBJ2-3
V: TRBV6-6
D: TRBD2
size: .
length: 15
CDR3: CASSYYTSGSDTQYF
DNA: TGTGCCAGCAGTTACTACACTAGCGGGAGCGATACGCAGTATTTT

J: TRBJ2-5
V: TRBV7-9
D: TRBD2
size: once
length: 15
CDR3: CASSFLAGVGETQYF
DNA: TGTGCCAGCAGCTTTCTAGCGGGAGTGGGAGAGACCCAGTACTTC

J: TRBJ1-2
V: TRBV28
D: .
size: few
length: 14
CDR3: CASSPAGSEGGYTF
DNA: TGTGCCAGCAGCCCCGCTGGCAGTGAGGGTGGCTACACCTTC

J: TRBJ2-7
V: TRBV28
D: TRBD1
size: many
length: 15
CDR3: CASSLTGTGTGEQYF
DNA: TGTGCCAGCAGCCTAACTGGGACAGGGACGGGAGAGCAGTACTTC